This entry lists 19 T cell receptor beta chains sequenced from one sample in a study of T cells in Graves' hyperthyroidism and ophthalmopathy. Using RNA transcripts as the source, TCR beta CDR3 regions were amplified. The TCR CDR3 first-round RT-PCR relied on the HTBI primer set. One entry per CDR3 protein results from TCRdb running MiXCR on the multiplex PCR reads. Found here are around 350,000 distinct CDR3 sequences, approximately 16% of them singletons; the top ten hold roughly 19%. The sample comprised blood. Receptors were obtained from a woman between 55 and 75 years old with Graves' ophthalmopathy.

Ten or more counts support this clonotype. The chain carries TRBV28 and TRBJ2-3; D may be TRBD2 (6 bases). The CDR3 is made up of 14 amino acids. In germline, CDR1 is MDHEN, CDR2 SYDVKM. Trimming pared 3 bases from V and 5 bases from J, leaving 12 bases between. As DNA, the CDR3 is TGTGCCAGCAGTTTGGCGGGGCGGATAGATACGCAGTATTTT. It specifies CASSLAGRIDTQYF.

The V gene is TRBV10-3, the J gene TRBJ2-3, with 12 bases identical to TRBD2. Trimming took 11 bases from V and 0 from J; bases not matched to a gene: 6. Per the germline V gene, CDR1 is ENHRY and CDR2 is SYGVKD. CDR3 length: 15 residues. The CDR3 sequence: CASVGLAGSTDTQYF. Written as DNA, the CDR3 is TGTGCCTCTGTAGGACTAGCGGGAAGCACAGATACGCAGTATTTT.

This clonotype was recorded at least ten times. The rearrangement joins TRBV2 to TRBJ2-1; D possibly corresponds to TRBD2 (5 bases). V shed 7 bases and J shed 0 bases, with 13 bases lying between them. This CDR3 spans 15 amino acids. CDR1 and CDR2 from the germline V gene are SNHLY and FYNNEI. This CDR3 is CASKDGGSSYNEQFF. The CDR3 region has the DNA TGTGCCAGCAAAGATGGCGGGTCCTCCTACAATGAGCAGTTCTTC.

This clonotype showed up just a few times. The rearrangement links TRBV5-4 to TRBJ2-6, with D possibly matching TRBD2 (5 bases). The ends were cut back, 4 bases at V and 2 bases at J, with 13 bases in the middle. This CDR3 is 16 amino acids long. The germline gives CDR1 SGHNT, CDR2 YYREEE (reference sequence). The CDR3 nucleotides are TGTGCCAGCAGCCCTGGCGGGCAACCTGGGGCCAACGTCCTGACTTTC. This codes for CASSPGGQPGANVLTF.

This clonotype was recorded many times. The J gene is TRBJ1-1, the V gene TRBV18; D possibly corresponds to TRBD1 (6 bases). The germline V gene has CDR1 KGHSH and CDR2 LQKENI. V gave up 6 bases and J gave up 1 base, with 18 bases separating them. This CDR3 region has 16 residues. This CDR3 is CASSPPSTGSNTEAFF. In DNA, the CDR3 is TGTGCCAGCTCTCCCCCATCGACAGGTTCGAACACTGAAGCTTTCTTT.

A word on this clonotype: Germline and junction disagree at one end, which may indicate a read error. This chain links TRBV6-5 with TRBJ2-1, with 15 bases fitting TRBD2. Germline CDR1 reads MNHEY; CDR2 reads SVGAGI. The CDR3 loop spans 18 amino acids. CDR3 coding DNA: TGTGCCAGCAATTACTCCGGGACTAGCGGGAGGTTCTACAATGAGCAGTTCTTC. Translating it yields CASNYSGTSGRFYNEQFF.

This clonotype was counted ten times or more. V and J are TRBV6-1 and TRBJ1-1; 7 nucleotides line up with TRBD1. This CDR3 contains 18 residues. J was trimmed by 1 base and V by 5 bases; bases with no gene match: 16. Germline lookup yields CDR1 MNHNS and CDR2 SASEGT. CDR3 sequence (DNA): TGTGCCAGCAGTTATCTTCCACGACAGGGATCGAAGAACACTGAAGCTTTCTTT. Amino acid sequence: CASSYLPRQGSKNTEAFF.

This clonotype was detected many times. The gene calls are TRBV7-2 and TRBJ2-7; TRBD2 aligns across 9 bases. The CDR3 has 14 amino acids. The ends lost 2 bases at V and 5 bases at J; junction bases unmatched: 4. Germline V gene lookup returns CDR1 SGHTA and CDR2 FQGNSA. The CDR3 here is CASSLLAGFDEQYF. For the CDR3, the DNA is TGTGCCAGCAGCTTACTAGCGGGATTCGACGAGCAGTACTTC.

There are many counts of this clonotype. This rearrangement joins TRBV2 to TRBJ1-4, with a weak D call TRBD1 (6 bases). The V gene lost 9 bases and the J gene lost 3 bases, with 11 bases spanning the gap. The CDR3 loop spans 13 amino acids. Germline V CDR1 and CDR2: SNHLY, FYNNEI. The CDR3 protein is CARQGLANEKLFF. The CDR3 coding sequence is TGTGCCAGACAGGGATTAGCTAATGAAAAACTGTTTTTT. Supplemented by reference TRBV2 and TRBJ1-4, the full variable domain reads EPEVTQTPSHQVTQMGQEVILRCVPISNHLYFYWYRQILGQKVEFLVSFYNNEISEKSEIFDDQFSVERPDGSNFTLKIRSTKLEDSAMYFCARQGLANEKLFFGSGTQLSVL.

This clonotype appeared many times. The CDR3 nucleotides are TGTGCCAGCAGCCGAGGGTTTCGAAATCAGCCCCAGCATTTT. Translation: CASSRGFRNQPQHF. This rearrangement joins TRBV12-3 or TRBV12-4 to TRBJ1-5; D ambiguous. V was cut by 6 bases and J by 4 bases, with 13 bases left in between. This CDR3 is built from 14 residues.

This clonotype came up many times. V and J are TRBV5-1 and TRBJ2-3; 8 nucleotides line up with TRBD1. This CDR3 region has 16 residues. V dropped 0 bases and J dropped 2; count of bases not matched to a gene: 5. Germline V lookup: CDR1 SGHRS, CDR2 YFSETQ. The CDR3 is CASSLARDRSTDTQYF. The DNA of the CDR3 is TGCGCCAGCAGCTTGGCCCGGGACAGGTCCACAGATACGCAGTATTTT.

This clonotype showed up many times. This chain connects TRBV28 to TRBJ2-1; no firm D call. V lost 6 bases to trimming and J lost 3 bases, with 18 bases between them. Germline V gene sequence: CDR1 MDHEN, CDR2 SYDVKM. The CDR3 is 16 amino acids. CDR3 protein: CASRGRATRSYNEQFF. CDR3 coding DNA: TGTGCCAGCAGGGGCCGGGCCACGAGGAGCTACAATGAGCAGTTCTTC.

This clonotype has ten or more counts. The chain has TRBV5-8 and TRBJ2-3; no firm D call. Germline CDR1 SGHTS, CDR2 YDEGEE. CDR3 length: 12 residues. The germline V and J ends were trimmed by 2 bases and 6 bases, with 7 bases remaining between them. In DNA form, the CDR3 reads TGTGCCAGCAGCTTCGGCAGGGATACGCAGTATTTT. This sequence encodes CASSFGRDTQYF.

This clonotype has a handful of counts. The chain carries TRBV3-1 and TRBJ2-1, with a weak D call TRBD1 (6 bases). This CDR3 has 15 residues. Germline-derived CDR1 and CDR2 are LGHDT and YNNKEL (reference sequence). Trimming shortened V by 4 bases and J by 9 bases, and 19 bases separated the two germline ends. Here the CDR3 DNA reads TGTGCCAGCAGCCGCAGAACCAGGGGCAGGGGTGAGCAGTTCTTC. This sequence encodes CASSRRTRGRGEQFF.

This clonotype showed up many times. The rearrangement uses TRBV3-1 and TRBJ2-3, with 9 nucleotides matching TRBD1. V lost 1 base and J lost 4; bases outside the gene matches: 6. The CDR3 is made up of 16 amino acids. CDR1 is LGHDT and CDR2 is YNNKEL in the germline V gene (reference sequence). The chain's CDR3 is CASSQATGTGSDTQYF. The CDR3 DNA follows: TGTGCCAGCAGCCAAGCGACCGGGACAGGGTCAGATACGCAGTATTTT.

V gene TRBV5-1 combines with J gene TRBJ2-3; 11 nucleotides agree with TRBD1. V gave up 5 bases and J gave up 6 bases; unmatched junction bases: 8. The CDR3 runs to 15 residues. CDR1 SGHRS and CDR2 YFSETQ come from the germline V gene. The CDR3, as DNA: TGCGCCAGCAGTACGGGACAGGGGGTCTCGGATACGCAGTATTTT. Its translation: CASSTGQGVSDTQYF.

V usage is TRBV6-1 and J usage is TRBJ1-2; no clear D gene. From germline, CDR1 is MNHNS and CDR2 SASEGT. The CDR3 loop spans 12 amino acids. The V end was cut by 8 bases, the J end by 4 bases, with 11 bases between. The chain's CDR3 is CASVGPFYGYTF. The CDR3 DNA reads TGTGCCAGCGTAGGTCCATTCTATGGCTACACCTTC.

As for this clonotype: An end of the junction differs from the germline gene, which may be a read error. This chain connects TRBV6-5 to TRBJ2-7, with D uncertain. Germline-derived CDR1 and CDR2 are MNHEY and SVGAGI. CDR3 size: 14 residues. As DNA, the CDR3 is TGTGCCAGCAGCTACTCACTACTCACCTACGAGCAGTACTTC. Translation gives CASSYSLLTYEQYF.

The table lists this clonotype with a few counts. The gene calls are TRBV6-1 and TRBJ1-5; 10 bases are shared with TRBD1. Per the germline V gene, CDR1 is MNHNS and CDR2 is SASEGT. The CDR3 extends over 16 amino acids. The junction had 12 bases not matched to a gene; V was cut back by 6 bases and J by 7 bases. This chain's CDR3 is CASRLNDRGQGQPQHF. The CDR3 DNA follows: TGTGCCAGCAGGCTCAACGACAGGGGGCAAGGCCAGCCCCAGCATTTT.